This T cell receptor beta chain emerged from a study of glioma-infiltrating T cells (dated by TCRdb to about 2016). With respect to the entire study: The study sequenced TCR alpha- and beta-chain repertoires from glioma tissue, from non-neoplastic brain tissue and from matched peripheral blood mononuclear cells. Each tissue-infiltrating repertoire was compared with the same patient's peripheral blood repertoire to measure divergence between tissue and blood T-cell populations. The paired cohort comprised three low-grade glioma patients, roughly 8 primary glioblastoma patients and three non-glioma patients contributing non-neoplastic brain tissue. What the authors observed across the whole study: VJ-independent divergence between tissue and blood was found to be below expectation in non-neoplastic patients but above expectation in all gliomas, particularly low-grade gliomas. Very few CDR3 sequences were found to be shared between tissue and blood, and this scarcity was attributed to high CDR3 diversity and limited sampling. Small numbers underpinned the group comparisons: several glioblastoma patients, three low-grade glioma patients and three non-neoplastic patients.

TCR alpha and beta CDR3 regions were amplified with the iRepertoire nested amplicon-rescue multiplex PCR (arm-PCR) platform from RNA. For one-step reverse transcription and amplification, about 100-450 ng of tissue mRNA or PBMC total RNA was used as input. Following bead purification, Illumina adapters were added through a secondary multiplex PCR, and the libraries were then gel-purified between 200 and 400 bp. The libraries contained internal 6-nucleotide barcodes that were used for demultiplexing. Sequencing of libraries was performed on an Illumina MiSeq with 2x220 or 2x250 nucleotide paired-end reads. The authors processed their data as follows. FLASH 1.2.11 was used to merge paired reads, and BWA-MEM then aligned the reads to the GRCh37 human genome before TRA and TRB reads were extracted. For V and J assignment, an IMGT-derived reference of cassette sequences and CDR3 motifs that included pseudogenes was used. Three-frame translation of reads was performed, and productive CDR3s were defined as those with a C...FGXG motif and no stop codons. Unique combinations of V-J cassette pair and CDR3 amino acid sequence were defined as clonotypes. Filtering of reads was based on Hamming distance, with the threshold set by the sequence error rate of each sample in mapped regions. TCRdb took the public reads, trimmed them with fastp at Q25, ran MiXCR for clone calling and kept in-frame beta chains. Records with the same CDR3 protein are collapsed into one entry carrying the most frequent genes and DNA. The V and J calls and clone size come from TCRdb's table, not from the authors' own analysis. This sample gives some 99,000 distinct CDR3 sequences in total; 25% to 30% of them show up just once. Of the sample, roughly 37% is held by the ten largest clones.

This clonotype has ten or more counts. Its specific antigen is unknown. The input lacks base qualities; no much larger clone sits a single base away. Taken from cysteine to phenylalanine, the CDR3 has 16 residues. Only the CDR3 region is kept as DNA, spanning 48 bases read in frame from base 1. From a lookup of the germline V gene (reference sequence), CDR1 and CDR2 are MNHNY and SVGAGI. V is trimmed back by 2 bases and J by 7 bases, and the junction contains 9 bases that no gene match accounts for. The chain was built from TRBV6-6 and TRBJ2-2, and 8 bases in between align with TRBD2. The sample comprised glioma tissue, nonneoplastic brain tissue, or PBMCs (not recorded which). This clonotype was obtained from a human donor with low-grade glioma or glioblastoma, undergoing nonglioma brain surgery, or in good health (not recorded which). The CDR3 loop reads CASSYRAGGAVGELFF. The DNA sequence is given as TGTGCCAGCAGTTACCGCGCGGGAGGCGCGGTCGGGGAGCTGTTTTTT.